This T cell receptor beta chain was captured in a study of low-dose radiotherapy and immunotherapy resistance in tumors. Study summary: The regimen for patients comprised intravenous nivolumab 240 mg every two weeks plus intravenous ipilimumab 1 mg/kg every six weeks. Once cycle 1 day 1 began, patients took oral aspirin 300 mg daily for four cycles.

Primers used for first-strand cDNA, a TRAV- and TRBV-specific set, covered both alpha and beta chains. TCRs were amplified for about 18 PCR cycles with a constant-region primer and V-primer adapter. TCRdb called the reads again in MiXCR, with one record for every CDR3 protein. The sample yields 80,000 to 95,000 distinct CDR3 sequences, more than 8.5% seen once. Trimming took off 6 bases at V and 7 bases at J, with 21 bases between the two ends. Germline CDR1 MNHEY, CDR2 SVGAGI. The CDR3 loop spans 15 amino acids. Time point reported: before trial treatment. Every donor's regimen consisted of nivolumab, ipilimumab, aspirin, low-dose cyclophosphamide and low-dose radiotherapy. The patients who were eligible all carried advanced solid tumors that lacked tumor-infiltrating lymphocytes, meaning the tumors were TIL-negative. The sample holds a few counts of this clonotype.

This sample comprised PBMCs, obtained before treatment. The gene calls are TRBV6-5 and TRBJ1-2; D is possibly TRBD1 (6 bases). This TCR derives from a male donor with prostate cancer. CDR3 in amino acids: CASSLGRAQGSGYTF. CDR3 sequence (DNA): TGTGCCAGCAGCCTTGGACGGGCGCAGGGGTCTGGCTACACCTTC.